Many counts were recorded for the clone carrying this TCR beta chain. Its specificity is unknown. In germline, CDR1 is SGDLS, CDR2 YYNGEE. Trimming cost V 2 bases and J 0 bases, with 11 bases left between them. The CDR3 extends over 16 amino acids. TCRdb reprocessed the multiplex PCR reads with MiXCR, giving one entry per CDR3 protein. The data hold roughly 130,000 distinct CDR3 sequences, with nearly 20% observed a single time. Breast cancer patients provided tissue from their axillary draining lymph nodes. This record belongs to a study of breast tumors, draining lymph nodes, adjacent tissues. Study-wide results and limits: Tumor repertoires ranked between lymph nodes and nontumor tissue in diversity, with V and J gene preferences. Data only fit, rather than demonstrated, lymph node origin of most tumor T cells. Tumor and nontumor repertoires were significantly more similar in luminal-like than in basal-like breast cancer. Findings are consistent with lymph node origin and intratumoral expansion of most tumor T cells.

This receptor was obtained from a female donor with breast cancer. Some clones in this sample may be carry-over from other donors' samples. Sequencing input: axillary lymph node tissue. The rearrangement joins TRBV9 to TRBJ2-2, with D possibly called TRBD1 or TRBD2 (5 bases each). Written as DNA, the CDR3 is TGTGCCAGCAGCGTTTTCCGGGGCACGAACACCGGGGAGCTGTTTTTT. It translates to CASSVFRGTNTGELFF.